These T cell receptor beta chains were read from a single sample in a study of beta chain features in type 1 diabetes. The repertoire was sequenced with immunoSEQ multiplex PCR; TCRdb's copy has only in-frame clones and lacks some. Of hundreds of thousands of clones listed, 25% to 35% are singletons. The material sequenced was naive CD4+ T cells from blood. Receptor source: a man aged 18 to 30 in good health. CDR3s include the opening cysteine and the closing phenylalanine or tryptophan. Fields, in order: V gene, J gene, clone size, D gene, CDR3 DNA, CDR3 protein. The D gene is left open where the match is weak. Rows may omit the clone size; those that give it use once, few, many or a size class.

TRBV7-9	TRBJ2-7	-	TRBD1	TGTGCCAGCAGCCCCAGACAGGGGCCGACCTACGAGCAGTACTTC	CASSPRQGPTYEQYF
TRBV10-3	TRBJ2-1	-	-	TGTGCCATCGGGAGTCGGGTAGGGTCCTACAATGAGCAGTTCTTC	CAIGSRVGSYNEQFF
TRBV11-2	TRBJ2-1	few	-	TGTGCCAGCAGCTTAGTTAGCTCCTACAATGAGCAGTTCTTC	CASSLVSSYNEQFF
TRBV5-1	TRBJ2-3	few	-	TGCGCCAGCAGCCAGGGTGGTCGAGATACGCAGTATTTT	CASSQGGRDTQYF
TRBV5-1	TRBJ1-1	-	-	TGCGCCAGCAGCTTGGAACAGATGAACACTGAAGCTTTCTTT	CASSLEQMNTEAFF
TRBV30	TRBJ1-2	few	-	TGTGCCTGGAGGATCGCCGGGACAACCTATGGCTACACCTTC	CAWRIAGTTYGYTF
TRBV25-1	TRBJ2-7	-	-	TGTGCCAGCAGTGGCGAGGCCATCGGACAACACGAGCAGTACTTC	CASSGEAIGQHEQYF
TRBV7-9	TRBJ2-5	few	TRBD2	TGTGCCAGCAGCTCCCTCCTAGCGGACCAAGAGACCCAGTACTTC	CASSSLLADQETQYF
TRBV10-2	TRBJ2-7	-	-	TGCGCCAGCAGTGGACAGGATTACGAGCAGTACTTC	CASSGQDYEQYF
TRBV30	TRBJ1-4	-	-	TGTGCCTGGAGTGTACAAGGGTCCGGTGAAAAACTGTTTTTT	CAWSVQGSGEKLFF
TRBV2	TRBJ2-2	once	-	TGTGCCAGCACAGGGGCCACCGGGGAGCTGTTTTTT	CASTGATGELFF
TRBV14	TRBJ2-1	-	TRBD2	TGTGCCAGCAGCCATACCACCTACCTAGCGGGAGAGAATGAGCAGTTCTTC	CASSHTTYLAGENEQFF
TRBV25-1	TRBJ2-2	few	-	TGTGCCAGCAGCTGGGACACCGGGGAGCTGTTTTTT	CASSWDTGELFF
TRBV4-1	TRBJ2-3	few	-	TGCGCCAGCAGCCAAGATCCCAGGGGCATCGATACGCAGTATTTT	CASSQDPRGIDTQYF